This TCR beta chain was observed in a study of memory CD4+ T cells and cytomegalovirus serostatus. Regarding the study as a whole: The CMV-associated TCR signature appears largely within the CD4+ memory repertoire.

Produced via immunoSEQ multiplex PCR; TCRdb's table is partial and in-frame only. The data show roughly 40,000 clones, about 80% seen once. The sort gate was single viable CD3+CD4+CD8-CD45RO+ cells for memory CD4+ T cells. Regarding this clone: Its target is unknown.

This CDR3 contains 11 residues. Germline CDR1 SNHLY, CDR2 FYNNEI. Trimming took off 2 bases at V and 4 bases at J, with 3 bases between the two ends. The sample consisted of memory CD4+ T cells from blood. The chain links TRBV2 to TRBJ2-7; D ambiguous. This clonotype was obtained from an adult in good health and CMV-seronegative. CDR3 coding DNA: TGTGCCAGCAGTGAATGGTACGAGCAGTACTTC. Translation gives CASSEWYEQYF. Full variable domain (outside the CDR3, taken from reference TRBV2 and TRBJ2-7): EPEVTQTPSHQVTQMGQEVILRCVPISNHLYFYWYRQILGQKVEFLVSFYNNEISEKSEIFDDQFSVERPDGSNFTLKIRSTKLEDSAMYFCASSEWYEQYFGPGTRLTVT.